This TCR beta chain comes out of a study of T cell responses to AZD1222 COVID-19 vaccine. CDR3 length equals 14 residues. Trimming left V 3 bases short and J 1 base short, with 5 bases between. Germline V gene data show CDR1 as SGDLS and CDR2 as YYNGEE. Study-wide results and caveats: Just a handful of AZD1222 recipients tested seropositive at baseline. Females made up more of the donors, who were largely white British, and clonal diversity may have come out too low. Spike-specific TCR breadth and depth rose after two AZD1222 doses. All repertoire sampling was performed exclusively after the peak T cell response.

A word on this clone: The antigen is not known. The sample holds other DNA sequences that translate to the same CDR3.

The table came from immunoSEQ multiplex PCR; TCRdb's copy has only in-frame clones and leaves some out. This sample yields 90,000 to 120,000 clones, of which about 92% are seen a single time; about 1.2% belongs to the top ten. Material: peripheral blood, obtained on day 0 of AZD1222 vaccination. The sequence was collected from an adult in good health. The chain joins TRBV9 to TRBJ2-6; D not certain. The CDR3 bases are TGTGCCAGCAGCGAACCGTCTGGGGCCAACGTCCTGACTTTC. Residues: CASSEPSGANVLTF.